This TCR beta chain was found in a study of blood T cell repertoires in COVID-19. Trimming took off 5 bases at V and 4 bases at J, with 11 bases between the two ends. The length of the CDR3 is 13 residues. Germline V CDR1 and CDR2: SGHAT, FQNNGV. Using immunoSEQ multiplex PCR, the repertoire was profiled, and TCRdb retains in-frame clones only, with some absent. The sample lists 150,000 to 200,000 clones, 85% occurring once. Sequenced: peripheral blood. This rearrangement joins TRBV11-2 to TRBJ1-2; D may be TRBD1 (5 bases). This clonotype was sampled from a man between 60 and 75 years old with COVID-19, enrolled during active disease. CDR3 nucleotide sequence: TGTGCCAGCAGCCCAACAGGTTTCTATGGCTACACCTTC. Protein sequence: CASSPTGFYGYTF. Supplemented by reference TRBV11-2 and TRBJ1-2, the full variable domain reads EAGVAQSPRYKIIEKRQSVAFWCNPISGHATLYWYQQILGQGPKLLIQFQNNGVVDDSQLPKDRFSAERLKGVDSTLKIQPAKLEDSAVYLCASSPTGFYGYTFGSGTRLTVV.